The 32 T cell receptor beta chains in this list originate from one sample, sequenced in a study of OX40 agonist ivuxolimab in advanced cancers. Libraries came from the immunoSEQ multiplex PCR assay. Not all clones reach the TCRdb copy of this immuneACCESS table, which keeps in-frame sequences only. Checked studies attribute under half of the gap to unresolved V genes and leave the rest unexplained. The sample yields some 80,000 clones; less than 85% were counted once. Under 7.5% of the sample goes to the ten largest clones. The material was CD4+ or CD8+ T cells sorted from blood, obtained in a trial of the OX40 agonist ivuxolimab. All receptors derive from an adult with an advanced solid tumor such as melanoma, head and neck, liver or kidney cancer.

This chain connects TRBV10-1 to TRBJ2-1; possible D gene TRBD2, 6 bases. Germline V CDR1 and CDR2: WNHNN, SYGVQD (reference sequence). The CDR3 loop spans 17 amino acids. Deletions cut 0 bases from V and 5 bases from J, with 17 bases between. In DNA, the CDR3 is TGCGCCAGCAGTGAGTCGAGGGAGCGCCCGGGGGACAATGAGCAGTTCTTC. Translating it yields CASSESRERPGDNEQFF.

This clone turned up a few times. CDR3 DNA: TGTGCCAGCAGCTTAAGACAGGGATTTACCGGGGAGCTGTTTTTT. Protein: CASSLRQGFTGELFF. The chain combines TRBV7-9 with TRBJ2-2; 7 nucleotides line up with TRBD1. V gave up 2 bases and J gave up 5 bases; unmatched junction bases: 5. This CDR3 region has 15 residues. Germline V gene lookup returns CDR1 SEHNR and CDR2 FQNEAQ (reference sequence).

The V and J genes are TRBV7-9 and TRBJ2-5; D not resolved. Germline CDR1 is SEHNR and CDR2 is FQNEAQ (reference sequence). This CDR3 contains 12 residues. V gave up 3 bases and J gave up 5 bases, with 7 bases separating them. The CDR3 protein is CASSFDGETQYF. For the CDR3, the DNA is TGTGCCAGCAGCTTTGATGGGGAGACCCAGTACTTC.

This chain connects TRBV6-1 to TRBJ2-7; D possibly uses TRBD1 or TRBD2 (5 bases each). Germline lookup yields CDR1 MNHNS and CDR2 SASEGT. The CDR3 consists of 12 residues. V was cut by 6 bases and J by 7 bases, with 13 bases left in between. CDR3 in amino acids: CASRDGAGEQYF. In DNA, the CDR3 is TGTGCCAGCAGGGACGGGGCTGGGGAGCAGTACTTC.

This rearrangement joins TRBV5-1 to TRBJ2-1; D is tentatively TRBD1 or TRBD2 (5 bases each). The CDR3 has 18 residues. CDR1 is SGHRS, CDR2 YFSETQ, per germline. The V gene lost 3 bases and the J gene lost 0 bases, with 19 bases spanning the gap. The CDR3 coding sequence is TGCGCCAGCAGCTGGGGCCAGCTAGCCCTACCCTCCTACAATGAGCAGTTCTTC. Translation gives CASSWGQLALPSYNEQFF.

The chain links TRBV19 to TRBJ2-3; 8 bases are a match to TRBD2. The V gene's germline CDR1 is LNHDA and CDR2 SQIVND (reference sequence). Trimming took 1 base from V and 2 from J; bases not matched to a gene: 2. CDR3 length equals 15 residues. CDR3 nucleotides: TGTGCCAGTAGTATAGCGGGGGGGTTCACAGATACGCAGTATTTT. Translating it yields CASSIAGGFTDTQYF. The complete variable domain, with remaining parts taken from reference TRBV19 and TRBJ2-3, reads DGGITQSPKYLFRKEGQNVTLSCEQNLNHDAMYWYRQDPGQGLRLIYYSQIVNDFQKGDIAEGYSVSREKKESFPLTVTSAQKNPTAFYLCASSIAGGFTDTQYFGPGTRLTVL.

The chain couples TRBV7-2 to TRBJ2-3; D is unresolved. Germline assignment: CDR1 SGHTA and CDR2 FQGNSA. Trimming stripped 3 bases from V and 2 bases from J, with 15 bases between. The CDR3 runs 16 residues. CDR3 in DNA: TGTGCCAGCAGCTTTAGGCCTCTGATAACCACAGATACGCAGTATTTT. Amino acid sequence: CASSFRPLITTDTQYF. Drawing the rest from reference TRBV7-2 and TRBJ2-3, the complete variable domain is GAGVSQSPSNKVTEKGKDVELRCDPISGHTALYWYRQSLGQGLEFLIYFQGNSAPDKSGLPSDRFSAERTGGSVSTLTIQRTQQEDSAVYLCASSFRPLITTDTQYFGPGTRLTVL.

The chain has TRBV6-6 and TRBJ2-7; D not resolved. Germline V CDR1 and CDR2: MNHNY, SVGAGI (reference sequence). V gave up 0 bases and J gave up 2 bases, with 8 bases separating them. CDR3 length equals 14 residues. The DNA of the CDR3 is TGTGCCAGCAGTTACTCCGGCACAGCCTACGAGCAGTACTTC. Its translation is CASSYSGTAYEQYF.

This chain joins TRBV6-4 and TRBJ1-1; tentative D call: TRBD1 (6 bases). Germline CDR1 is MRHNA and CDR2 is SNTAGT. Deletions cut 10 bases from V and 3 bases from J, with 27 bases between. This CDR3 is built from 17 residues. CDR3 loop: CANLPTYTNGGHTEAFF. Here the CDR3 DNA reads TGTGCCAACCTCCCTACCTACACCAACGGGGGGCACACTGAAGCTTTCTTT.

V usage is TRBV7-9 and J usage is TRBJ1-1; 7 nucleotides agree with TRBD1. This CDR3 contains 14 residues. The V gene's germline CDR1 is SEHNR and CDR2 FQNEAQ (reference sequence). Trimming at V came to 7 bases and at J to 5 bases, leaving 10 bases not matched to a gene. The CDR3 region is CASNRQGVRTEAFF. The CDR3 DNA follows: TGTGCCAGCAATAGACAGGGAGTAAGGACTGAAGCTTTCTTT. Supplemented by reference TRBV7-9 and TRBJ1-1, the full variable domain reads DTGVSQNPRHKITKRGQNVTFRCDPISEHNRLYWYRQTLGQGPEFLTYFQNEAQLEKSRLLSDRFSAERPKGSFSTLEIQRTEQGDSAMYLCASNRQGVRTEAFFGQGTRLTVV.

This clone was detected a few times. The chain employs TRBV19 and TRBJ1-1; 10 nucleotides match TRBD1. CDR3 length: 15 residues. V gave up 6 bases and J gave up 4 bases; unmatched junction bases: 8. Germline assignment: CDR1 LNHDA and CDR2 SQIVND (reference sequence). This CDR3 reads CASRPRQGAVTEAFF. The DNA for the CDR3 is TGTGCCAGTAGGCCTCGACAGGGGGCGGTCACTGAAGCTTTCTTT. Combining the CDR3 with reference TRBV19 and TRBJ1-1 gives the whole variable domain DGGITQSPKYLFRKEGQNVTLSCEQNLNHDAMYWYRQDPGQGLRLIYYSQIVNDFQKGDIAEGYSVSREKKESFPLTVTSAQKNPTAFYLCASRPRQGAVTEAFFGQGTRLTVV.

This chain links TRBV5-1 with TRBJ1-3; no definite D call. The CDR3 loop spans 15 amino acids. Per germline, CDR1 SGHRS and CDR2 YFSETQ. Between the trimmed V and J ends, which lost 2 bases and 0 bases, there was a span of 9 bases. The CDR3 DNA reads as TGCGCCAGCAGCTTAGAAGGTTTCTCTGGAAACACCATATATTTT. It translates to CASSLEGFSGNTIYF.

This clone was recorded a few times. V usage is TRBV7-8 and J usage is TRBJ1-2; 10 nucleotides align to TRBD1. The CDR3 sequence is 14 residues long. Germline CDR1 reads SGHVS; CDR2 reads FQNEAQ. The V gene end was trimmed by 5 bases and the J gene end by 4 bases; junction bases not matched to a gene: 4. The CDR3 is CASSPGQGIYGYTF. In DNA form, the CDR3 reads TGTGCCAGCAGCCCGGGACAGGGGATCTATGGCTACACCTTC.

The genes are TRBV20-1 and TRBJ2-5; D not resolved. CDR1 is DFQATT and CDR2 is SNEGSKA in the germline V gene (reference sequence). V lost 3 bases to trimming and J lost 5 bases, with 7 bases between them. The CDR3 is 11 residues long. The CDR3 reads CSARDGETQYF. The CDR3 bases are TGCAGTGCTAGGGATGGGGAGACCCAGTACTTC.

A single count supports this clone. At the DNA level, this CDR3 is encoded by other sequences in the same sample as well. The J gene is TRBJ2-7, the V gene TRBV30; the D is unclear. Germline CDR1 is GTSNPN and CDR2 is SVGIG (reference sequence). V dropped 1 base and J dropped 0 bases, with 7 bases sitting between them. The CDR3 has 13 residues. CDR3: CAWSGRSSYEQYF. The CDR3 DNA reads TGTGCCTGGAGTGGTAGGAGCTCCTACGAGCAGTACTTC.

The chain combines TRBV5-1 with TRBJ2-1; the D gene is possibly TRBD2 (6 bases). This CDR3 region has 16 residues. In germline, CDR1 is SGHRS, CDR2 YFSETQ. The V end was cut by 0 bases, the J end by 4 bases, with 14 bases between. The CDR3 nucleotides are TGCGCCAGCAGCTTGGGGGGACTTGAGATATACAATGAGCAGTTCTTC. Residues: CASSLGGLEIYNEQFF.

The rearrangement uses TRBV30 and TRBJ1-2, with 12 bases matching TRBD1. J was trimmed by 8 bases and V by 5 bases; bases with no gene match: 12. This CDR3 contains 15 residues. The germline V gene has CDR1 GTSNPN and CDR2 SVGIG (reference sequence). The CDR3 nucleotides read TGTGCCTGGGCCGGGACAGGGGGCCCTATAGGGGGCTACACCTTC. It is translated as CAWAGTGGPIGGYTF.

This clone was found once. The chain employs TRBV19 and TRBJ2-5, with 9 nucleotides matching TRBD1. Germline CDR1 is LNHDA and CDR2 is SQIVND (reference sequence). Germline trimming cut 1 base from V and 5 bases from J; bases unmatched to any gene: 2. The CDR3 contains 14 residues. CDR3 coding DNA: TGTGCCAGTAGTATAGCAGGGACAGGGGAGACCCAGTACTTC. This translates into CASSIAGTGETQYF.

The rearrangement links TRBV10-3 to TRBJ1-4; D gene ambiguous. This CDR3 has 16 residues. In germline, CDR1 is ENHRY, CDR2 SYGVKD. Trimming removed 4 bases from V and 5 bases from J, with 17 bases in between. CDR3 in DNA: TGTGCCATCAGTGCTACCCCAAAGGGTTGGAATGAAAAACTGTTTTTT. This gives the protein CAISATPKGWNEKLFF.

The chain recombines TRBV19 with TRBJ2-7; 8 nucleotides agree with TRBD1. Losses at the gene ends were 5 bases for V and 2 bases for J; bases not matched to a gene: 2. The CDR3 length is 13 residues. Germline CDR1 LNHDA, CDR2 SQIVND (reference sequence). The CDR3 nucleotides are TGTGCCAGTAGTCCGGACAGGGCCTACGAGCAGTACTTC. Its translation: CASSPDRAYEQYF.

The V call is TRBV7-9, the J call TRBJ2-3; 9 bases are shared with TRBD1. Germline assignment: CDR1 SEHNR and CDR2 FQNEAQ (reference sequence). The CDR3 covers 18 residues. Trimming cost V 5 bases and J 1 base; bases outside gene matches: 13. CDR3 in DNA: TGTGCCAGCAGCCCACAGGGGGCTTGGGGCACTGGCACAGATACGCAGTATTTT. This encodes CASSPQGAWGTGTDTQYF.

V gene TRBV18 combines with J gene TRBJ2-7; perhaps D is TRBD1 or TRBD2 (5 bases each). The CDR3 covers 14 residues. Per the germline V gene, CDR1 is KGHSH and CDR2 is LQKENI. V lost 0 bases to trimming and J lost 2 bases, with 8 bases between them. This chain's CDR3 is CASSPPTGPYEQYF. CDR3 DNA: TGTGCCAGCTCACCACCGACGGGACCCTACGAGCAGTACTTC.

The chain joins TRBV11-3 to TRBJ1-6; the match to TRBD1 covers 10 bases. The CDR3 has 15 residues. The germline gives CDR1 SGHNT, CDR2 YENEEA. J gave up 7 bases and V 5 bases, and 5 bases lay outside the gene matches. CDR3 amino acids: CASSPRQGANSPLHF. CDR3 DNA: TGTGCCAGCAGCCCCCGACAGGGGGCAAATTCACCCCTCCACTTT.

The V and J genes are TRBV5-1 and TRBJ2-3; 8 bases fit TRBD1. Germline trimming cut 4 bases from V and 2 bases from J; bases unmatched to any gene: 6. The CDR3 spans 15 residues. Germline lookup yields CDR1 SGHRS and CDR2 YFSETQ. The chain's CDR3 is CASSGGQATTDTQYF. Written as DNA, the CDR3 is TGCGCCAGCAGCGGGGGACAGGCCACCACAGATACGCAGTATTTT.

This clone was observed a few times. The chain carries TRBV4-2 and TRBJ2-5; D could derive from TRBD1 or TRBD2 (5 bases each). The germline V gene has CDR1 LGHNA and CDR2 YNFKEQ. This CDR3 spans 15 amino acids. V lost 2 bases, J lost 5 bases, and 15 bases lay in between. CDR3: CASSQHAGRAETQYF. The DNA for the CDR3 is TGTGCCAGCAGCCAACACGCAGGGAGAGCGGAGACCCAGTACTTC.

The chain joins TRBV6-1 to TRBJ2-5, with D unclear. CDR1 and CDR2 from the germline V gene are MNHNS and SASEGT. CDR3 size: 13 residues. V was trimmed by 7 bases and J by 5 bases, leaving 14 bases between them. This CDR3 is CASKDGRSETQYF. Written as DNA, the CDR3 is TGTGCCAGCAAGGACGGACGGAGCGAGACCCAGTACTTC.

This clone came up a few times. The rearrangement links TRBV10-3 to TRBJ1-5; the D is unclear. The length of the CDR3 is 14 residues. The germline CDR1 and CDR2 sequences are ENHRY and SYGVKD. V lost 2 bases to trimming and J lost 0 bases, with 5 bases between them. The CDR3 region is CAISEVNSNQPQHF. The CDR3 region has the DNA TGTGCCATCAGTGAGGTAAATAGCAATCAGCCCCAGCATTTT.

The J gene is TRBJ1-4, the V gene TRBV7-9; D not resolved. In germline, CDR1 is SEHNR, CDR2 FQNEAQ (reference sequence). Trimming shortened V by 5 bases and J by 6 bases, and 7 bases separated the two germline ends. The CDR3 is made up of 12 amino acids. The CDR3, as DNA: TGTGCCAGCAGCCAGTTTTATGAAAAACTGTTTTTT. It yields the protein CASSQFYEKLFF.

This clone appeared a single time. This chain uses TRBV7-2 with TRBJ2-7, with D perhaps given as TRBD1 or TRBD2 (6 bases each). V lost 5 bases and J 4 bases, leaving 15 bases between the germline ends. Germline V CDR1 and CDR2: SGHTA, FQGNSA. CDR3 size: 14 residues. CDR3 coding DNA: TGTGCCAGCAGCCCTCGGGGGCTCCAATACGAGCAGTACTTC. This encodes CASSPRGLQYEQYF.

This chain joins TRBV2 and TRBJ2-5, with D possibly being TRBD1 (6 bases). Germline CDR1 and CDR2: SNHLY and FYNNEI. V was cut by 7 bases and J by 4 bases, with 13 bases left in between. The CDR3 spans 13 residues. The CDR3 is CASNQGQRETQYF. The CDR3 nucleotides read TGTGCCAGCAACCAGGGGCAGCGAGAGACCCAGTACTTC.

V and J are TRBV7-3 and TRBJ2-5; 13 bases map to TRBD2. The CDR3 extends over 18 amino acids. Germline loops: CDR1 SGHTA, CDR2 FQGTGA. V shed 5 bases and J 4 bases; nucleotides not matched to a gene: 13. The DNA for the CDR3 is TGTGCCAGCAGCCCAAAGGGTGGGGGACTAGCGGGACGAGAGACCCAGTACTTC. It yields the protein CASSPKGGGLAGRETQYF.

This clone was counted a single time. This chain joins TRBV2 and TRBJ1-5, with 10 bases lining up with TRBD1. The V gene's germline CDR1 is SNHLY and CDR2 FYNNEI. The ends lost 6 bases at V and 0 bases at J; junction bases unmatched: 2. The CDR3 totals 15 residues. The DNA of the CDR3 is TGTGCCAGCAGGGGACAGGGGTATAGCAATCAGCCCCAGCATTTT. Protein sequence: CASRGQGYSNQPQHF.